This T cell receptor (beta chain) is from a study of immune characterization of retroperitoneal liposarcoma. Germline assignment: CDR1 MNHNS and CDR2 SASEGT. Trimming shortened V by 4 bases and J by 1 base, and 7 bases separated the two germline ends. CDR3 length: 14 amino acids. TCRdb reprocessed the PCR reads via MiXCR and lists one record per CDR3 protein. The sample includes a few thousand distinct CDR3 sequences, less than 45% seen only once; the top ten take 45% to 50%. This clonotype was found a few times. The V gene is TRBV6-1, the J gene TRBJ2-2; D not resolved. The sample consisted of tumor tissue. This TCR came from a male donor with retroperitoneal liposarcoma. CDR3 amino acids: CASSGILNTGELFF. CDR3 bases: TGTGCCAGCAGTGGAATACTGAACACCGGGGAGCTGTTTTTT.